This T cell receptor (beta chain) was identified in a study of blood T cell repertoires in COVID-19. Study-wide background: Sites in the United States, Italy and Spain provided acute and convalescent COVID-19 samples. T cells, B-cell-depleted T cells, or PBMCs provided the cDNA or gDNA that served as material.

In the study's own analysis: Scientists estimated how many nucleated cells there were by amplifying reference gene primers. TCRdb keeps only in-frame clones here, not all; method: immunoSEQ multiplex PCR. V and J calls and clone size are those listed in that table; D and trimming were worked out from the DNA. The data contain around 250,000 clones, 85% of them singletons. V dropped 4 bases and J dropped 3; count of bases not matched to a gene: 10. The germline gives CDR1 MGHRA, CDR2 YSYEKL. This CDR3 contains 16 residues. The sequence derives from a man in his fifties or sixties with active or convalescent COVID-19. The chain is built from TRBV4-1 and TRBJ1-1; 8 bases are a match to TRBD1. Specimen: peripheral blood. Here the CDR3 DNA reads TGCGCCAGCAGCCTGAATCAGGGGGCAATGGACACTGAAGCTTTCTTT. Its translation: CASSLNQGAMDTEAFF.